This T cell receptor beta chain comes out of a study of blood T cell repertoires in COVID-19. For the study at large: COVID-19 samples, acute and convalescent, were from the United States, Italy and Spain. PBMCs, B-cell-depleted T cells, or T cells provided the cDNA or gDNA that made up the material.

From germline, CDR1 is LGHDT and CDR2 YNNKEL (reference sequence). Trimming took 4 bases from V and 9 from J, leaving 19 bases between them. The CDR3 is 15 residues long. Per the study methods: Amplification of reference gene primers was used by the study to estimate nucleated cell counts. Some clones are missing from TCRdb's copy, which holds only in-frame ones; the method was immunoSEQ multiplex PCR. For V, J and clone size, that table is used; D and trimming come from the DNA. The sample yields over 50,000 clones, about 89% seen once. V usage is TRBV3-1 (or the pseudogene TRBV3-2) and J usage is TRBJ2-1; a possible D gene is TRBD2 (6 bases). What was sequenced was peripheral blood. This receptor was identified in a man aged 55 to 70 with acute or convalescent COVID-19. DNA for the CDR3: TGTGCCAGCAGCCTAATCGAGGGGCCGGAGGGTGAGCAGTTCTTC. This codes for CASSLIEGPEGEQFF.